This T cell receptor (beta chain) was sequenced for a study of T cells in Graves' hyperthyroidism and ophthalmopathy. Study-level information: Peripheral blood draws took place at initial diagnosis, ahead of any treatment. Overall study results and limits: Blood also showed most of the thyroid clonotypes that were expanded above 0.001.

Amplified TCR beta CDR3 regions derived from RNA transcripts. The primer set for the first-round RT-PCR of the TCR CDR3 was HTBI. A single record per CDR3 protein comes from TCRdb applying MiXCR to the multiplex PCR reads. The sample carries a few hundred thousand distinct CDR3 sequences, roughly 18% recorded once. Deletions cut 4 bases from V and 0 bases from J, with 9 bases between. The CDR3 loop spans 15 amino acids. The germline V gene has CDR1 MNHEY and CDR2 SMNVEV (reference sequence). An absence of ophthalmopathy progression within 18 months meant stable Graves' hyperthyroidism. This clonotype has just one count. Its antigen is not known.

The sequence was collected from a woman aged 50 to 60 with Graves' hyperthyroidism. This rearrangement joins TRBV27 to TRBJ1-4, with TRBD1 as a possible D gene (6 bases). Sequenced input: blood. CDR3 bases: TGTGCCAGCAGTTATGGGGGCGCAACTAATGAAAAACTGTTTTTT. It encodes CASSYGGATNEKLFF.